These 28 T cell receptor beta chains were all obtained from the same sample, sequenced in a study of blood T cell repertoires in COVID-19. Clones were sequenced by immunoSEQ multiplex PCR, and TCRdb holds only the in-frame ones, with some missing. The sample records over 200,000 clones, about 85% being singletons. Sequencing input: peripheral blood. The receptors shown here come from a man aged 35-49 years with acute or convalescent COVID-19.

This sequence joins TRBV29-1 and TRBJ2-7; 9 bases map to TRBD1. The CDR3 consists of 12 residues. In germline, CDR1 is SQVTM, CDR2 ANQGSEA. With V trimmed by 5 bases and J by 7 bases, 6 bases remained unmatched. The CDR3 reads CSVRQGVEEQYF. In DNA, the CDR3 is TGCAGCGTTCGACAGGGGGTAGAAGAGCAGTACTTC.

The chain combines TRBV19 with TRBJ1-2; 11 bases fit TRBD1. This CDR3 is 18 amino acids long. Germline lookup yields CDR1 LNHDA and CDR2 SQIVND (reference sequence). V shed 5 bases, J shed 0 bases, and the junction held 11 bases outside the gene matches. The CDR3 nucleotides read TGTGCCAGTAGTTCATCCGGACAGGGGGCCCCCTCTAACTATGGCTACACCTTC. Translated, it gives CASSSSGQGAPSNYGYTF.

The V gene is TRBV11-2, the J gene TRBJ1-2; 8 bases match TRBD1. This CDR3 region has 11 residues. From germline, CDR1 is SGHAT and CDR2 FQNNGV. V shed 3 bases, J shed 14 bases, and the junction held 5 bases outside the gene matches. CDR3 sequence (DNA): TGTGCCAGCAGCTTGCCGGGACAGGCTACCTTC. This encodes CASSLPGQATF.

The rearrangement uses TRBV9 and TRBJ1-2; no definite D call. The CDR3 has 13 amino acids. Trimming took 0 bases from V and 9 from J, leaving 12 bases between them. The germline CDR1 and CDR2 sequences are SGDLS and YYNGEE. The CDR3 loop is CASSVETPGSYTF. The CDR3, as DNA: TGTGCCAGCAGCGTAGAAACACCGGGAAGCTACACCTTC.

The chain combines TRBV5-5 with TRBJ1-5; TRBD1 might be the D (5 bases). In germline, CDR1 is SGHKS, CDR2 YYEKEE (reference sequence). V was shortened by 4 bases and J by 2 bases, with 22 bases between the two germline ends. This CDR3 is 18 amino acids long. The CDR3: CASSPAGRGSIGNQPQHF. CDR3 coding DNA: TGTGCCAGCAGCCCCGCCGGGCGGGGGAGTATAGGCAATCAGCCCCAGCATTTT. The full variable domain, in which reference TRBV5-5 and TRBJ1-5 provide the parts outside the CDR3, is DAGVTQSPTHLIKTRGQQVTLRCSPISGHKSVSWYQQVLGQGPQFIFQYYEKEERGRGNFPDRFSARQFPNYSSELNVNALLLGDSALYLCASSPAGRGSIGNQPQHFGDGTRLSIL.

The gene calls are TRBV19 and TRBJ2-2; TRBD2 agrees at 7 bases. This CDR3 region has 15 residues. CDR1 and CDR2 (germline): LNHDA, SQIVND (reference sequence). The V and J ends lost 3 bases and 3 bases, in that order; junction bases with no gene match: 4. The CDR3 DNA is TGTGCCAGTAGTATTTCAGCGGGACACACCGGGGAGCTGTTTTTT. Its protein product is CASSISAGHTGELFF.

The rearrangement uses TRBV6-5 and TRBJ2-1, with D tentatively TRBD2 (6 bases). From germline, CDR1 is MNHEY and CDR2 SVGAGI. V lost 4 bases to trimming and J lost 2 bases, with 15 bases between them. CDR3 length: 16 amino acids. The CDR3 nucleotides are TGTGCCAGCAGTTTTCGGAGGGAGGTTCCCTACAATGAGCAGTTCTTC. This gives the protein CASSFRREVPYNEQFF.

This chain joins TRBV7-8 and TRBJ1-1, with D uncertain. This CDR3 comprises 14 residues. V lost 1 base and J 1 base, leaving 7 bases between the germline ends. Germline lookup yields CDR1 SGHVS and CDR2 FQNEAQ. The CDR3 loop is CASSLGAGNTEAFF. Written as DNA, the CDR3 is TGTGCCAGCAGCTTAGGGGCAGGGAACACTGAAGCTTTCTTT.

This clone occurred once. This chain connects TRBV28 to TRBJ2-1, with a weak D call TRBD2 (5 bases). Germline-derived CDR1 and CDR2 are MDHEN and SYDVKM. The germline V and J ends were trimmed by 3 bases and 0 bases, with 15 bases remaining between them. This CDR3 spans 17 amino acids. DNA of the CDR3: TGTGCCAGCAGTTTCCCACAACTGGGGAGCTCCTACAATGAGCAGTTCTTC. Translation: CASSFPQLGSSYNEQFF.

The V gene is TRBV3-1 (or the pseudogene TRBV3-2), the J gene TRBJ1-1, with D unresolved. Germline V lookup: CDR1 LGHDT, CDR2 YNNKEL (reference sequence). The CDR3 totals 13 residues. V was pared by 3 bases and J by 0 bases, with 5 bases between. For the CDR3, the DNA is TGTGCCAGCAGCCAGGGCATGAACACTGAAGCTTTCTTT. It translates to CASSQGMNTEAFF.

Of note for this clone: A junction boundary mismatches the germline segment, possibly from a read error. The CDR3 protein is CASSPDSFSYNEQFF. Written as DNA, the CDR3 is TGTGCTAGCAGCCCGGACAGCTTTTCCTACAATGAGCAGTTCTTC. The chain combines TRBV7-7 with TRBJ2-1, with D maybe TRBD1 (6 bases). Germline loops: CDR1 SSHAT, CDR2 FNYEAQ (reference sequence). The CDR3 spans 15 residues.

The chain combines TRBV4-3 with TRBJ1-3; D might be TRBD1 (5 bases). V lost 3 bases, J lost 0 bases, and 12 bases lay in between. Germline V lookup: CDR1 LGHNA, CDR2 YSLEER. The CDR3 is 16 amino acids. CDR3 bases: TGCGCCAGCAGCCAGGCAGGGTGGAACTCTGGAAACACCATATATTTT. The encoded protein is CASSQAGWNSGNTIYF.

This chain connects TRBV6-5 to TRBJ1-3; D is unresolved. The ends were cut back, 2 bases at V and 7 bases at J, with 9 bases in the middle. In germline, CDR1 is MNHEY, CDR2 SVGAGI. This CDR3 contains 13 residues. CDR3 DNA: TGTGCCAGCAGTTACGTGGGAGGGAACACCATATATTTT. Translation gives CASSYVGGNTIYF.

The CDR3: CASRFQGEEKLFF. DNA of the CDR3: TGTGCCAGCAGGTTTCAGGGCGAGGAAAAACTGTTTTTT. The chain combines TRBV2 with TRBJ1-4; D is possibly TRBD1 (5 bases). Germline CDR1 is SNHLY and CDR2 is FYNNEI. CDR3 length: 13 residues. Deletions cut 6 bases from V and 8 bases from J, with 13 bases between.

V and J are TRBV6-5 and TRBJ2-7, with 8 bases matching TRBD1. V was clipped by 6 bases and J by 2 bases; unmatched bases: 9. CDR1 and CDR2 (germline): MNHEY, SVGAGI. This CDR3 spans 15 amino acids. CDR3 sequence (DNA): TGTGCCAGCAGCCTAATGGGACAGGCCACCTACGAGCAGTACTTC. It codes for CASSLMGQATYEQYF.

The J gene is TRBJ2-1, the V gene TRBV29-1, with 10 bases lining up with TRBD2. Germline loops: CDR1 SQVTM, CDR2 ANQGSEA. V lost 7 bases to trimming and J lost 7 bases; unmatched junction nucleotides: 13. The CDR3 is 15 residues long. The CDR3 protein is CSAPEWGLATNEQFF. The CDR3 DNA reads as TGCAGCGCTCCCGAATGGGGACTAGCGACGAATGAGCAGTTCTTC.

J is TRBJ2-1 and V is TRBV7-6; D remains unclear. The CDR3 runs 14 residues. Trimming removed 1 base at V and 9 bases at J, with 13 bases between. CDR1 and CDR2 (germline): SGHVS, FNYEAQ. In DNA, the CDR3 is TGTGCCAGCAGCTTAGGAGTGAGTTCTGGTGAGCAGTTCTTC. Translating gives CASSLGVSSGEQFF.

The gene calls are TRBV11-3 and TRBJ2-1; a weak D match, TRBD2 (6 bases). The CDR3 has 15 amino acids. V lost 1 base and J lost 2, with 9 bases in between. Germline lookup yields CDR1 SGHNT and CDR2 YENEEA. The DNA of the CDR3 is TGTGCCAGCAGCTTAGGGGGCGGGACCTACAATGAGCAGTTCTTC. Protein: CASSLGGGTYNEQFF.

V usage is TRBV28 and J usage is TRBJ1-2, with 8 bases identical to TRBD1. The CDR3 has 15 amino acids. The V gene's germline CDR1 is MDHEN and CDR2 SYDVKM. J lost 4 bases, V lost 7 bases, and 11 bases had no gene match. The CDR3 loop reads CASKETGDRGYGYTF. In nucleotides, the CDR3 is TGTGCCAGCAAGGAGACAGGGGACCGTGGCTATGGCTACACCTTC.

This sequence joins TRBV3-1 (or the pseudogene TRBV3-2) and TRBJ1-1, with 7 positions matching TRBD1. Per germline, CDR1 LGHDT and CDR2 YNNKEL (reference sequence). The ends lost 0 bases at V and 5 bases at J; junction bases unmatched: 3. This CDR3 is 14 amino acids long. The CDR3 sequence: CASSQEQGTTEAFF. The CDR3 nucleotides read TGTGCCAGCAGCCAAGAACAGGGGACAACTGAAGCTTTCTTT.

This chain connects TRBV11-2 to TRBJ2-6, with TRBD2 matching 11 bases. This CDR3 has 15 residues. The germline CDR1 and CDR2 sequences are SGHAT and FQNNGV. After removal of 10 bases from V and 0 bases from J, the junction contained 2 bases not matched to a gene. The CDR3 loop reads CATSGGNSGANVLTF. The CDR3 DNA sequence: TGTGCCACTAGCGGGGGGAACTCTGGGGCCAACGTCCTGACTTTC.

This clone showed up just a few times. The chain combines TRBV27 with TRBJ2-7, with TRBD2 matching over 9 bases. The CDR3 sequence is 17 residues long. Germline loops: CDR1 MNHEY, CDR2 SMNVEV (reference sequence). Losses at the gene ends were 1 base for V and 7 bases for J; bases not matched to a gene: 14. The CDR3 bases are TGTGCCAGCAGTTTATTCTCGACAGGGACTAGCAGCTGGGAGCAGTACTTC. Its protein product is CASSLFSTGTSSWEQYF.

The chain joins TRBV27 to TRBJ1-5; D unclear. The V end was cut by 0 bases, the J end by 0 bases, with 6 bases between. The CDR3 contains 15 residues. CDR1 and CDR2 (germline): MNHEY, SMNVEV (reference sequence). The CDR3 DNA is TGTGCCAGCAGTTTATCTGTCTATAGCAATCAGCCCCAGCATTTT. It codes for CASSLSVYSNQPQHF.

V usage is TRBV10-1 and J usage is TRBJ2-7, with 8 bases lining up with TRBD1. The V gene's germline CDR1 is WNHNN and CDR2 SYGVQD (reference sequence). V was clipped by 4 bases and J by 9 bases; unmatched bases: 2. The CDR3 sequence is 11 residues long. In DNA form, the CDR3 reads TGCGCCAGCAGTGCCGGACAGGGGCAGTACTTC. Protein: CASSAGQGQYF.

The chain combines TRBV11-2 with TRBJ2-7, with 10 bases identical to TRBD2. This CDR3 has 15 residues. V shed 4 bases and J 2 bases; nucleotides not matched to a gene: 5. The germline V gene has CDR1 SGHAT and CDR2 FQNNGV. The CDR3 sequence: CASSSSSGGPYEQYF. CDR3 in DNA: TGTGCCAGCAGCTCATCTAGCGGGGGCCCCTACGAGCAGTACTTC. The full variable domain, completed using reference TRBV11-2 and TRBJ2-7, is EAGVAQSPRYKIIEKRQSVAFWCNPISGHATLYWYQQILGQGPKLLIQFQNNGVVDDSQLPKDRFSAERLKGVDSTLKIQPAKLEDSAVYLCASSSSSGGPYEQYFGPGTRLTVT.

The chain joins TRBV9 to TRBJ2-7, with D possibly TRBD2 on 5 matching bases. The V gene lost 2 bases and the J gene lost 0 bases, with 9 bases spanning the gap. The germline gives CDR1 SGDLS, CDR2 YYNGEE. There are 14 residues in the CDR3. The CDR3 region is CASSVRTDSYEQYF. The DNA of the CDR3 is TGTGCCAGCAGCGTCCGGACTGACTCCTACGAGCAGTACTTC.

J is TRBJ2-7 and V is TRBV14; the match to TRBD2 covers 8 bases. The CDR3 length is 15 residues. Germline-derived CDR1 and CDR2 are SGHDN and FVKESK. After removal of 1 base from V and 5 bases from J, the junction contained 7 bases not matched to a gene. The CDR3 coding sequence is TGTGCCAGCAGCCAAGCGGGAGGGTCGTTCCACGAGCAGTACTTC. This encodes CASSQAGGSFHEQYF.

This chain links TRBV10-2 with TRBJ1-1; 10 positions agree with TRBD1. This CDR3 contains 14 residues. Germline CDR1 WSHSY, CDR2 SAAADI. The junction had 3 bases not matched to a gene; V was cut back by 6 bases and J by 2 bases. CDR3 protein: CASRGQGGNTEAFF. The CDR3 DNA reads as TGCGCCAGCAGAGGACAGGGGGGAAACACTGAAGCTTTCTTT.